Following are 6 T cell receptor beta chains from one sample sequenced in a study of shared clonotypes between healthy human individuals. The protocol was immunoSEQ multiplex PCR, while the TCRdb copy is restricted to in-frame clones and leaves out a portion. The data hold roughly 2 million clones, with 85% to 95% observed a single time. The material sequenced was naive CD4+ T cells sorted from blood. The subset is: CD45RA+ positively selected. The receptors derive from a man between 18 and 29 years old in good health.

Note on this clone: Germline and junction disagree at one end, which may indicate a read error. The chain combines TRBV25-1 with TRBJ2-2; D might be TRBD1 or TRBD2, each matching 5 bases. This CDR3 region has 15 residues. Germline V CDR1 and CDR2: MGHDK, SYGVNS. This chain's CDR3 is CASAIRQGKHRGAVF. The CDR3 DNA sequence: TGTGCCAGCGCGATCAGGCAGGGCAAACACCGGGGAGCTGTTTTT.

This clone was observed once. The junction shows a germline mismatch at one end, possibly a read error. The chain has TRBV7-7 and TRBJ2-5; a possible D gene is TRBD2 (5 bases). The CDR3 is 15 residues long. The germline gives CDR1 SSHAT, CDR2 FNYEAQ (reference sequence). In nucleotides, the CDR3 is TGTGCTAGCAGCCGCCGCATTAGCGACCAAGAGACCCAGTACTTC. It specifies CASSRRISDQETQYF.

CDR3 sequence (DNA): TGTGCCAGCATGGGGTATCAGCCCCAGCATTTT. This translates into CASMGYQPQHF. The genes are TRBV6-1 and TRBJ1-5; D is undetermined. Germline V gene data show CDR1 as MNHNS and CDR2 as SASEGT. The CDR3 consists of 11 residues. Trimming took off 7 bases at V and 5 bases at J, with 6 bases between the two ends.

This chain joins TRBV2 and TRBJ2-2, with a tentative D call TRBD1 (6 bases). V lost 6 bases and J 4 bases, leaving 12 bases between the germline ends. The CDR3 extends over 14 amino acids. The germline V gene has CDR1 SNHLY and CDR2 FYNNEI. CDR3 nucleotides: TGTGCCAGCAGAGAAATACAGGGCACCGGGGAGCTGTTTTTT. Protein product: CASREIQGTGELFF.

A single count supports this clone. The sample contains more than one DNA sequence encoding this CDR3. The J gene is TRBJ2-5, the V gene TRBV7-2; TRBD2 agrees at 7 bases. This CDR3 has 14 residues. The trim removed 1 base at V and 4 bases at J, leaving 3 bases unmatched. Germline loops: CDR1 SGHTA, CDR2 FQGNSA. The CDR3 DNA is TGTGCCAGCAGCTTAGGCACGGGGGGAGAGACCCAGTACTTC. This sequence encodes CASSLGTGGETQYF.

This chain links TRBV27 with TRBJ2-2, with 7 bases aligning to TRBD1. This CDR3 is built from 15 residues. With V trimmed by 5 bases and J by 5 bases, 8 bases remained unmatched. Germline CDR1 reads MNHEY; CDR2 reads SMNVEV (reference sequence). CDR3 sequence: CASSTTGARTGELFF. The CDR3 DNA follows: TGTGCCAGCAGTACAACAGGGGCGCGGACCGGGGAGCTGTTTTTT.